This T cell receptor (beta chain) was found in a study of CD8 T cells in Susac syndrome. CDR1 and CDR2 (germline): MDHEN, SYDVKM. Trimming shortened V by 4 bases and J by 2 bases, and 10 bases separated the two germline ends. CDR3 length: 14 amino acids. Random hexamers served to reverse transcribe roughly 0.45 to 1 ug RNA. Via MiXCR, TCRdb re-called the immunoSEQ multiplex PCR reads, giving one row per CDR3 protein. Among under 300,000 distinct CDR3 sequences listed, less than 96% were seen once. The CD8+ and CD4+ T cells were negatively isolated, with the TEMRA cells enriched by FACS. J is TRBJ2-3 and V is TRBV28; D might be TRBD2 (5 bases). The sequence came from a human donor with Susac syndrome. The sequencing sample was made of CD4+ T cells from PBMCs. CDR3 region: CASSYQDFTDTQYF. The CDR3 nucleotides are TGTGCCAGCAGTTATCAGGACTTCACAGATACGCAGTATTTT.